Following are 15 T cell receptor beta chains from one sample sequenced in a study of identical twins. One entry per CDR3 protein, called by TCRdb with MiXCR from the 5' RACE reads. Among approximately 220,000 distinct CDR3 sequences, roughly 7.5% were seen once, and the ten largest hold around 2.1%. The sample was also reused in another study, on yellow fever vaccine responses in identical twins.

Sequencing used memory (CD45RO+) T cells sorted from blood. The receptor set was obtained from a woman under 30 in good health.

This chain connects TRBV12-3 or TRBV12-4 to TRBJ2-7; D perhaps matches TRBD1 (9 bases). Trimming stripped 9 bases from V and 7 bases from J, with 28 bases between. The CDR3 has 16 residues. The CDR3 bases are TGTGCCAGTAGACTAAGCGGGGGACAGGGAGGGGGTGAGCAGTACTTC. It translates to CASRLSGGQGGGEQYF.

With respect to this clonotype: One base away lies a much larger clone, so this may be a sequencing read error. CDR3 coding DNA: TGTGCCAGCAGTGACCCCGAGACAGGAAGCTCCTACGAGCAGTACTTC. Protein product: CASSDPETGSSYEQYF. This sequence joins TRBV6-1 and TRBJ2-7; D is possibly TRBD1 (6 bases). Germline-derived CDR1 and CDR2 are MNHNS and SASEGT. The CDR3 is 16 amino acids. V was cut by 3 bases and J by 0 bases, with 15 bases left in between.

This clonotype was counted many times. This chain joins TRBV18 and TRBJ1-5; no clear D. CDR3 length: 13 amino acids. Trimming stripped 6 bases from V and 3 bases from J, with 9 bases between. CDR1 KGHSH and CDR2 LQKENI come from the germline V gene. CDR3 coding DNA: TGTGCCAGCTCCAGTAATCCCAATCAGCCCCAGCATTTT. Translated, it gives CASSSNPNQPQHF.

In its sample, this clonotype was seen many times. V gene TRBV28 combines with J gene TRBJ1-4; 9 bases match TRBD1. This CDR3 is built from 14 residues. Germline V lookup: CDR1 MDHEN, CDR2 SYDVKM. Trimming cost V 5 bases and J 10 bases; bases outside gene matches: 8. CDR3 residues: CASSHGQGRGKLFF. In DNA, the CDR3 is TGTGCCAGCAGTCATGGACAGGGGAGAGGAAAACTGTTTTTT.

The rearrangement uses TRBV5-6 and TRBJ1-1, with D maybe TRBD1 (5 bases). CDR1 is SGHDT and CDR2 is YYEEEE in the germline V gene. The CDR3 has 13 residues. With 4 bases removed from V and 7 bases from J, the gap between germline ends came to 14 bases. The DNA for the CDR3 is TGTGCCAGCAGCGCCGGGACCTACAATGAAGCTTTCTTT. Translated, it gives CASSAGTYNEAFF.

This clonotype was seen at least ten times. This chain uses TRBV20-1 with TRBJ2-2, with 8 bases matching TRBD1. V shed 3 bases and J 4 bases; nucleotides not matched to a gene: 4. Germline V gene lookup returns CDR1 DFQATT and CDR2 SNEGSKA (reference sequence). The CDR3 has 14 residues. CDR3 bases: TGCAGTGCTAGTGACAGGGGCGGCACCGGGGAGCTGTTTTTT. This encodes CSASDRGGTGELFF.

The J gene is TRBJ1-4, the V gene TRBV5-1; D is uncertain. V was trimmed by 0 bases and J by 8 bases, leaving 11 bases between them. The CDR3 contains 14 residues. The V gene's germline CDR1 is SGHRS and CDR2 YFSETQ. As DNA, the CDR3 is TGCGCCAGCAGCTTGGTAGGGAGTCAAGAAAAACTGTTTTTT. This sequence encodes CASSLVGSQEKLFF.

The table lists this clonotype with many counts. The genes are TRBV7-8 and TRBJ1-3; D ambiguous. The CDR3 has 14 residues. Germline CDR1 and CDR2: SGHVS and FQNEAQ. The V end was cut by 5 bases, the J end by 0 bases, with 8 bases between. The CDR3 coding sequence is TGTGCCAGCAGCATCACAGACTCTGGAAACACCATATATTTT. It yields the protein CASSITDSGNTIYF.

This chain joins TRBV5-1 and TRBJ2-2; 12 bases are shared with TRBD2. Germline CDR1 is SGHRS and CDR2 is YFSETQ. With 4 bases clipped from V and 6 bases from J, the junction kept 7 bases outside the gene matches. CDR3 length: 16 amino acids. The CDR3 bases are TGCGCCAGCAGCCCCGGACTAGCGGGGCCGTCCGGGGAGCTGTTTTTT. Its protein product is CASSPGLAGPSGELFF.

A few counts support this clonotype. This sequence joins TRBV3-1 and TRBJ2-7; 14 bases fit TRBD2. CDR3 length: 18 residues. CDR1 LGHDT and CDR2 YNNKEL come from the germline V gene (reference sequence). J gave up 3 bases and V 1 base, and 8 bases lay outside the gene matches. The CDR3, as DNA: TGTGCCAGCAGCCAAGTCGTGACTAGCGGGGGGGACAACTACGAGCAGTACTTC. It is translated as CASSQVVTSGGDNYEQYF.

The sample holds many counts of this clonotype. CDR3 loop: CSARSLAGGRNEQFF. CDR3 nucleotide sequence: TGCAGTGCTAGAAGTCTAGCGGGAGGGAGGAATGAGCAGTTCTTC. The rearrangement links TRBV20-1 to TRBJ2-1, with 12 bases identical to TRBD2. Unmatched junction bases numbered 6, after V lost 2 bases and J lost 7 bases. The CDR3 length is 15 residues. CDR1 DFQATT and CDR2 SNEGSKA come from the germline V gene (reference sequence).

This clonotype has a count of ten or more. The chain couples TRBV5-1 to TRBJ2-3, with 10 bases identical to TRBD2. This CDR3 comprises 16 residues. Germline V gene sequence: CDR1 SGHRS, CDR2 YFSETQ. Trimming at V came to 4 bases and at J to 6 bases, leaving 11 bases not matched to a gene. The DNA of the CDR3 is TGCGCCAGCAGCCTCCCGACTAGCGGGTTGGGGGATACGCAGTATTTT. Its protein product is CASSLPTSGLGDTQYF.

The table lists this clonotype with many counts. The CDR3 nucleotides read TGCAGTGCCGCTAGAGATACGCAGTATTTT. This gives the protein CSAARDTQYF. The chain combines TRBV20-1 with TRBJ2-3, with unresolved D. With 6 bases removed from V and 5 bases from J, the gap between germline ends came to 6 bases. CDR3 length: 10 residues. Per the germline V gene, CDR1 is DFQATT and CDR2 is SNEGSKA (reference sequence).

This clonotype was seen repeatedly, ten times or more. As DNA, the CDR3 is TGTGCCAGCAGTCCACAAAGCACAGATACGCAGTATTTT. It translates to CASSPQSTDTQYF. The chain employs TRBV28 and TRBJ2-3; D is uncertain. The ends were cut back, 5 bases at V and 0 bases at J, with 6 bases in the middle. The CDR3 loop spans 13 amino acids. Germline loops: CDR1 MDHEN, CDR2 SYDVKM.

This clonotype has a handful of counts. The rearrangement joins TRBV3-1 to TRBJ2-6; 11 bases fit TRBD1. This CDR3 has 19 amino acids. CDR1 LGHDT and CDR2 YNNKEL come from the germline V gene (reference sequence). V trimming: 1 base; J trimming: 4 bases; junction bases outside the gene matches: 9. The CDR3 loop is CASSQGSGQGEDGANVLTF. DNA of the CDR3: TGTGCCAGCAGCCAAGGATCGGGACAGGGGGAAGACGGGGCCAACGTCCTGACTTTC.